The entry that follows covers one T cell receptor beta chain sequence. This entry comes from a study of T cell changes during pregnancy in multiple sclerosis. Only in-frame clones appear in the TCRdb table, and some are missing; sequencing was by immunoSEQ multiplex PCR. The sample yields just under 70,000 clones, more than 80% seen once. CDR1 is SGHTA and CDR2 is FQGNSA in the germline V gene. J was trimmed by 0 bases and V by 1 base; bases with no gene match: 4. The CDR3 runs 16 residues. The receptor comes from a female donor with multiple sclerosis, enrolled in a pregnancy study. The material was peripheral blood, obtained in the second trimester of pregnancy. This chain links TRBV7-2 with TRBJ2-3, with TRBD2 matching 7 bases. The CDR3 loop reads CASSLGGTISTDTQYF. CDR3 coding DNA: TGTGCCAGCAGCTTAGGCGGGACTATTAGCACAGATACGCAGTATTTT.